This TCR beta chain came from a study of OX40 agonist ivuxolimab in advanced cancers. Study-wide context: Each dose-escalation patient presented with hepatocellular carcinoma, melanoma, renal cell or head and neck cancer.

Clones were sequenced by immunoSEQ multiplex PCR, and TCRdb holds only the in-frame ones, with some missing. The table has around 100,000 clones, more than 75% seen once; the top ten hold 1.5% to 2%. Trimming stripped 6 bases from V and 2 bases from J, with 13 bases between. The CDR3 has 14 amino acids. Germline assignment: CDR1 MNHEY and CDR2 SVGAGI. Study outcomes and limitations: CD4+ and CD8+ blood T cells expanded clonally by week 6 at 0.1 to 3.0 mg/kg.

In this sample, this clone turned up a few times. Its specificity is not known. The chain joins TRBV6-5 to TRBJ1-1; D is ambiguous. Here the sequenced sample was CD4+ or CD8+ T cells sorted from blood, taken in a trial of the OX40 agonist ivuxolimab. The TCR comes from an adult with an advanced solid tumor such as melanoma, head and neck, liver or kidney cancer. The CDR3 sequence is CASSPAVKNTEAFF. The CDR3, as DNA: TGTGCCAGCAGCCCTGCAGTAAAAAACACTGAAGCTTTCTTT.